Following are 19 T cell receptor beta chains from one sample sequenced in a study of blood T cell repertoires in COVID-19. The protocol was immunoSEQ multiplex PCR, while the TCRdb copy is restricted to in-frame clones and leaves out a portion. The data show 200,000 to 250,000 clones, 86% seen once. What was sequenced was PBMCs or T cells enriched from blood (not recorded which). The receptors were gathered from a woman in her 30s who had been exposed to COVID-19.

The chain couples TRBV19 to TRBJ2-2; TRBD2 matches at 10 bases. Germline CDR1 and CDR2: LNHDA and SQIVND (reference sequence). V shed 1 base, J shed 6 bases, and the junction held 2 bases outside the gene matches. The CDR3 is made up of 15 amino acids. The CDR3 DNA follows: TGTGCCAGTAGTATAGGTACTAGCGGGGCCGGGGAGCTGTTTTTT. Translation gives CASSIGTSGAGELFF.

This chain uses TRBV19 with TRBJ2-7; TRBD1 matches 8 bases. Trimming cost V 5 bases and J 3 bases; bases outside gene matches: 6. Germline V gene data show CDR1 as LNHDA and CDR2 as SQIVND (reference sequence). This CDR3 contains 14 residues. This CDR3 reads CASSAGTGDYEQYF. CDR3 sequence (DNA): TGTGCCAGTAGTGCCGGGACAGGCGACTACGAGCAGTACTTC.

This rearrangement joins TRBV5-8 to TRBJ2-3, with 12 bases identical to TRBD1. The CDR3 runs 15 residues. V lost 4 bases and J lost 6; bases outside the gene matches: 6. Germline V lookup: CDR1 SGHTS, CDR2 YDEGEE. CDR3 coding DNA: TGTGCCAGCAGCCCGGGGACAGGGGGCGCGGATACGCAGTATTTT. This sequence encodes CASSPGTGGADTQYF.

The chain couples TRBV30 to TRBJ2-7; TRBD1 aligns across 9 bases. The CDR3 has 15 amino acids. From germline, CDR1 is GTSNPN and CDR2 SVGIG (reference sequence). The V segment lost 7 bases and the J segment 2 bases; nucleotides outside the gene matches: 12. The CDR3 DNA is TGTGCCTACGAAATAAATCACAGGGGGCCCTACGAGCAGTACTTC. Its translation: CAYEINHRGPYEQYF. The full variable domain, in which reference TRBV30 and TRBJ2-7 provide the parts outside the CDR3, is SQTIHQWPATLVQPVGSPLSLECTVEGTSNPNLYWYRQAAGRGLQLLFYSVGIGQISSEVPQNLSASRPQDRQFILSSKKLLLSDSGFYLCAYEINHRGPYEQYFGPGTRLTVT.

This clone has only a few counts. This chain uses TRBV27 with TRBJ2-3, with D tentatively TRBD2 (6 bases). Trimming removed 4 bases from V and 6 bases from J, with 17 bases in between. This CDR3 comprises 15 residues. Germline CDR1 MNHEY, CDR2 SMNVEV (reference sequence). The CDR3 nucleotides are TGTGCCAGCAGTTCTCCGGGACTCTTGGGTGATACGCAGTATTTT. Amino acid sequence: CASSSPGLLGDTQYF.

The V and J genes are TRBV6-5 and TRBJ1-6; D is uncertain. V was pared by 0 bases and J by 5 bases, with 8 bases between. The CDR3 has 15 amino acids. Germline-derived CDR1 and CDR2 are MNHEY and SVGAGI. CDR3 in DNA: TGTGCCAGCAGTTACTCGTTCGGGGATAATTCACCCCTCCACTTT. It translates to CASSYSFGDNSPLHF.

On this clone: The sample carries other DNA sequences with the same CDR3. The chain joins TRBV5-1 to TRBJ1-6, with unresolved D. Germline lookup yields CDR1 SGHRS and CDR2 YFSETQ. The CDR3 runs 15 residues. Trimming pared 0 bases from V and 0 bases from J, leaving 4 bases between. In DNA, the CDR3 is TGCGCCAGCAGCTTGGACAGCTCCTATAATTCACCCCTCCACTTT. Its translation: CASSLDSSYNSPLHF.

The chain recombines TRBV29-1 with TRBJ1-1; D is unclear. This CDR3 comprises 12 residues. Germline CDR1 and CDR2: SQVTM and ANQGSEA. V lost 7 bases, J lost 4 bases, and 13 bases lay in between. CDR3 region: CSAFRDITEAFF. In DNA form, the CDR3 reads TGCAGCGCCTTCAGAGACATCACTGAAGCTTTCTTT.

V is TRBV9 and J is TRBJ1-3; tentative D call: TRBD1 (5 bases). The CDR3 spans 15 residues. With 3 bases removed from V and 2 bases from J, the gap between germline ends came to 12 bases. CDR1 and CDR2 from the germline V gene are SGDLS and YYNGEE. CDR3 protein: CASSAHGGAGNTIYF. The CDR3 DNA reads as TGTGCCAGCAGCGCACACGGGGGGGCTGGAAACACCATATATTTT.

A note on this clone: The junction departs from germline at one end; a sequencing error may be responsible. The rearrangement uses TRBV6-6 and TRBJ1-5; TRBD1 is a possible D gene (5 bases). CDR3 length: 13 residues. Germline-derived CDR1 and CDR2 are MNHNY and SVGAGI (reference sequence). The chain's CDR3 is CACRDSTSGPQLF. The DNA for the CDR3 is TGTGCCTGCAGAGACAGCACAAGCGGGCCCCAGCTTTTT.

The rearrangement uses TRBV27 and TRBJ1-2; TRBD1 might be the D (5 bases). The V gene lost 2 bases and the J gene lost 8 bases, with 12 bases spanning the gap. The CDR3 totals 13 residues. Germline assignment: CDR1 MNHEY and CDR2 SMNVEV (reference sequence). The CDR3 reads CASSLNRGGGYTF. CDR3 nucleotides: TGTGCCAGCAGTTTAAATCGGGGGGGAGGCTACACCTTC.

The gene calls are TRBV9 and TRBJ2-1; D remains ambiguous. Germline values: CDR1 SGDLS, CDR2 YYNGEE. The CDR3 extends over 12 amino acids. V lost 0 bases, J lost 5 bases, and 3 bases lay in between. DNA of the CDR3: TGTGCCAGCAGCGTAGGTAACAATGAGCAGTTCTTC. It yields the protein CASSVGNNEQFF.

The V call is TRBV30, the J call TRBJ1-1; possibly TRBD1 for D (5 bases). Between the trimmed V and J ends, which lost 1 base and 5 bases, there was a span of 17 bases. This CDR3 is built from 15 residues. Germline assignment: CDR1 GTSNPN and CDR2 SVGIG (reference sequence). The CDR3 DNA reads as TGTGCCTGGAGTGCAGACAGCCAATTTTGGACTGAAGCTTTCTTT. Its translation is CAWSADSQFWTEAFF.

There are a few counts of this clone. The chain employs TRBV9 and TRBJ2-5; 9 bases match TRBD2. V shed 0 bases and J 5 bases; nucleotides not matched to a gene: 8. Germline CDR1 reads SGDLS; CDR2 reads YYNGEE. The length of the CDR3 is 16 residues. The CDR3 spells CASSVAISGGWETQYF. The CDR3 coding sequence is TGTGCCAGCAGCGTAGCAATTAGCGGGGGTTGGGAGACCCAGTACTTC. The full variable domain, rest sourced from reference TRBV9 and TRBJ2-5, is DSGVTQTPKHLITATGQRVTLRCSPRSGDLSVYWYQQSLDQGLQFLIQYYNGEERAKGNILERFSAQQFPDLHSELNLSSLELGDSALYFCASSVAISGGWETQYFGPGTRLLVL.

The V call is TRBV27, the J call TRBJ1-5, with D possibly TRBD1 on 6 matching bases. The germline V gene encodes CDR1 MNHEY and CDR2 SMNVEV (reference sequence). Deletions cut 5 bases from V and 2 bases from J, with 13 bases between. This CDR3 spans 15 amino acids. The CDR3 loop reads CASSKTGAGNQPQHF. As DNA, the CDR3 is TGTGCCAGCAGTAAGACAGGCGCGGGCAATCAGCCCCAGCATTTT.

This rearrangement joins TRBV27 to TRBJ1-1; 10 nucleotides match TRBD1. The junction had 10 bases not matched to a gene; V was cut back by 8 bases and J by 4 bases. The germline CDR1 and CDR2 sequences are MNHEY and SMNVEV (reference sequence). This CDR3 has 15 amino acids. The CDR3 sequence: CASGHPRDRGTEAFF. In nucleotides, the CDR3 is TGTGCCAGCGGACACCCCCGGGACAGGGGCACTGAAGCTTTCTTT.

The chain joins TRBV4-1 to TRBJ1-1, with 7 bases that match TRBD1. The germline CDR1 and CDR2 sequences are MGHRA and YSYEKL. Germline trimming cut 0 bases from V and 5 bases from J; bases unmatched to any gene: 18. The CDR3 loop spans 19 amino acids. The chain's CDR3 is CASSQDLTSGQTFKTEAFF. In nucleotides, the CDR3 is TGCGCCAGCAGCCAAGATCTTACTTCGGGACAGACGTTTAAAACTGAAGCTTTCTTT.

The chain employs TRBV6-1 and TRBJ2-5, with D possibly being TRBD1 (5 bases). The CDR3 extends over 15 amino acids. The V and J ends lost 3 bases and 2 bases respectively, with 13 bases between them. Germline values: CDR1 MNHNS, CDR2 SASEGT. CDR3: CASSEGLGRQETQYF. In DNA, the CDR3 is TGTGCCAGCAGTGAGGGGCTCGGGCGACAAGAGACCCAGTACTTC.

This sequence joins TRBV9 and TRBJ1-2; no clear D gene. This CDR3 has 15 amino acids. Germline loops: CDR1 SGDLS, CDR2 YYNGEE. Trimming stripped 2 bases from V and 8 bases from J, with 19 bases between. CDR3 nucleotides: TGTGCCAGCAGCGTCGGACTCGGGTTGGCGGGCGGCTACACCTTC. Protein: CASSVGLGLAGGYTF.